Shown below are 27 T cell receptor beta chains from a single sample sequenced in a study of blood T cell repertoires in COVID-19. TCRdb's copy holds only in-frame clones and misses some; the assay was immunoSEQ multiplex PCR. The table includes 410,000 or so clones, around 89% detected once. The sequencing sample was made of peripheral blood. The source is a woman between 40 and 50 years old with COVID-19, enrolled during active disease.

This clone was picked up a small number of times. Other DNA sequences within the sample encode an identical CDR3. This chain connects TRBV6-4 to TRBJ2-3; 8 nucleotides align to TRBD2. V was clipped by 3 bases and J by 0 bases; unmatched bases: 2. The CDR3 covers 15 residues. Germline V CDR1 and CDR2: MRHNA, SNTAGT. The CDR3: CASSESGGSTDTQYF. CDR3 bases: TGTGCCAGCAGTGAGAGCGGGGGCAGCACAGATACGCAGTATTTT.

The J gene is TRBJ1-6, the V gene TRBV14; 7 positions match TRBD1. Per the germline V gene, CDR1 is SGHDN and CDR2 is FVKESK. CDR3 length: 15 residues. Trimming at V came to 4 bases and at J to 8 bases, leaving 8 bases not matched to a gene. Here the CDR3 reads CASSPLTGSYSPLHF. In DNA form, the CDR3 reads TGTGCCAGCAGCCCATTGACAGGGAGCTATTCACCCCTCCACTTT.

The rearrangement links TRBV24-1 to TRBJ2-1; the D gene is possibly TRBD1 (6 bases). Trimming removed 3 bases from V and 4 bases from J, with 12 bases in between. Germline values: CDR1 KGHDR, CDR2 SFDVKD. The CDR3 contains 15 residues. Here the CDR3 DNA reads TGTGCCACCAGTGATCCCGGACAGAATTACAATGAGCAGTTCTTC. Amino acid sequence: CATSDPGQNYNEQFF.

The chain links TRBV5-1 to TRBJ2-3; 9 positions match TRBD2. V shed 4 bases and J 3 bases; nucleotides not matched to a gene: 3. The CDR3 has 14 amino acids. CDR1 is SGHRS, CDR2 YFSETQ, per germline. The CDR3, as DNA: TGCGCCAGCAGCGGGACTAGCACGACAGATACGCAGTATTTT. It yields the protein CASSGTSTTDTQYF.

This chain connects TRBV6-5 to TRBJ1-1; D might be TRBD1 (5 bases). Looked up from germline, CDR1 is MNHEY and CDR2 is SVGAGI. The V gene lost 5 bases and the J gene lost 0 bases, with 10 bases spanning the gap. The CDR3 is 14 residues long. This chain's CDR3 is CASSTDILNTEAFF. CDR3 coding DNA: TGTGCCAGCAGTACGGACATCCTGAACACTGAAGCTTTCTTT.

V usage is TRBV19 and J usage is TRBJ1-5, with TRBD1 as a possible D gene (5 bases). Trimming took 2 bases from V and 7 from J, leaving 12 bases between them. CDR3 length: 14 amino acids. In germline, CDR1 is LNHDA, CDR2 SQIVND (reference sequence). CDR3 bases: TGTGCCAGTAGTATAATCGCAGGGCCCCAGCCCCAGCATTTT. This codes for CASSIIAGPQPQHF.

This chain uses TRBV18 with TRBJ2-5, with 8 bases fitting TRBD2. The junction had 9 bases not matched to a gene; V was cut back by 2 bases and J by 1 base. The CDR3 spans 17 residues. CDR1 and CDR2 (germline): KGHSH, LQKENI. The CDR3, as DNA: TGTGCCAGCTCACCAACGCTAGCGGGTGGCCTCCAAGAGACCCAGTACTTC. Translation: CASSPTLAGGLQETQYF.

V gene TRBV7-3 combines with J gene TRBJ2-2; tentative D call: TRBD2 (6 bases). V was cut by 8 bases and J by 1 base, with 11 bases left in between. Germline V gene lookup returns CDR1 SGHTA and CDR2 FQGTGA. The CDR3 covers 14 residues. In DNA form, the CDR3 reads TGTGCCAGCCACGGAGGGGAGAACACCGGGGAGCTGTTTTTT. Translation: CASHGGENTGELFF.

The rearrangement links TRBV15 to TRBJ2-2; 7 bases map to TRBD1. J lost 3 bases, V lost 4 bases, and 11 bases had no gene match. CDR1 and CDR2 (germline): LNHNV, YYDKDF (reference sequence). The CDR3 consists of 17 residues. The DNA of the CDR3 is TGTGCCACCAGCACGACGGATGGGACAGCTTACACCGGGGAGCTGTTTTTT. Translation gives CATSTTDGTAYTGELFF.

The gene calls are TRBV27 and TRBJ1-2, with D maybe TRBD1 (5 bases). CDR1 is MNHEY and CDR2 is SMNVEV in the germline V gene (reference sequence). This CDR3 spans 14 amino acids. Trimming shortened V by 2 bases and J by 6 bases, and 13 bases separated the two germline ends. CDR3: CASSLRWGPNGYTF. The CDR3 DNA sequence: TGTGCCAGCAGTTTAAGGTGGGGCCCCAATGGCTACACCTTC.

The CDR3 coding sequence is TGCAGCGTCCCTGAAAGGGGTCCTGGAAACACCATATATTTT. Translation gives CSVPERGPGNTIYF. The rearrangement uses TRBV29-1 and TRBJ1-3; D is perhaps TRBD1 (5 bases). Trimming stripped 6 bases from V and 2 bases from J, with 14 bases between. The length of the CDR3 is 14 residues. Germline V gives CDR1 SQVTM, CDR2 ANQGSEA.

The V gene is TRBV7-9, the J gene TRBJ1-5; D perhaps matches TRBD1 (6 bases). Germline CDR1 reads SEHNR; CDR2 reads FQNEAQ (reference sequence). Trimming took 5 bases from V and 1 from J, leaving 18 bases between them. This CDR3 has 17 amino acids. CDR3 in amino acids: CASSTYQGIGSNQPQHF. The CDR3 bases are TGTGCCAGCAGCACTTATCAGGGGATTGGGAGCAATCAGCCCCAGCATTTT. Using reference TRBV7-9 and TRBJ1-5 for the parts outside the CDR3, the full variable domain is DTGVSQNPRHKITKRGQNVTFRCDPISEHNRLYWYRQTLGQGPEFLTYFQNEAQLEKSRLLSDRFSAERPKGSFSTLEIQRTEQGDSAMYLCASSTYQGIGSNQPQHFGDGTRLSIL.

The chain has TRBV2 and TRBJ1-1; D is undetermined. Trimming shortened V by 5 bases and J by 2 bases, and 15 bases separated the two germline ends. This CDR3 has 15 residues. From germline, CDR1 is SNHLY and CDR2 FYNNEI. The CDR3 here is CASSPSPGGNTEAFF. The DNA for the CDR3 is TGTGCCAGCAGTCCCTCCCCCGGAGGAAACACTGAAGCTTTCTTT. The entire variable domain, with the rest obtained from reference TRBV2 and TRBJ1-1, is as follows: EPEVTQTPSHQVTQMGQEVILRCVPISNHLYFYWYRQILGQKVEFLVSFYNNEISEKSEIFDDQFSVERPDGSNFTLKIRSTKLEDSAMYFCASSPSPGGNTEAFFGQGTRLTVV.

V is TRBV19 and J is TRBJ1-3; weak D call: TRBD1 (6 bases). Germline CDR1 LNHDA, CDR2 SQIVND (reference sequence). Trimming cost V 1 base and J 0 bases, with 22 bases left between them. This CDR3 spans 20 amino acids. The CDR3 nucleotides are TGTGCCAGTAGTATAGCTCCCCCAGGGGTCCTCTTCAGCTCTGGAAACACCATATATTTT. It encodes CASSIAPPGVLFSSGNTIYF. Full variable domain (remainder filled in from reference TRBV19 and TRBJ1-3): DGGITQSPKYLFRKEGQNVTLSCEQNLNHDAMYWYRQDPGQGLRLIYYSQIVNDFQKGDIAEGYSVSREKKESFPLTVTSAQKNPTAFYLCASSIAPPGVLFSSGNTIYFGEGSWLTVV.

V gene TRBV5-1 combines with J gene TRBJ1-2; TRBD1 aligns across 8 bases. Germline V gene lookup returns CDR1 SGHRS and CDR2 YFSETQ. After removal of 4 bases from V and 5 bases from J, the junction contained 10 bases not matched to a gene. This CDR3 is 15 amino acids long. The CDR3 DNA sequence: TGCGCCAGCAGCCCTATTCCCGGGACAGGTTATGGCTACACCTTC. Translated, it gives CASSPIPGTGYGYTF.

In regard to this clone: Distinct nucleotide sequences in the sample also encode this CDR3. This chain connects TRBV27 to TRBJ1-5, with D maybe TRBD1 (5 bases). The V end was cut by 0 bases, the J end by 1 base, with 7 bases between. Germline CDR1 MNHEY, CDR2 SMNVEV (reference sequence). The CDR3 sequence is 15 residues long. CDR3 DNA: TGTGCCAGCAGTTTATCACGGGGGAGCAATCAGCCCCAGCATTTT. Its translation: CASSLSRGSNQPQHF.

Notes on this clone: The junction departs from the called germline gene at one end, perhaps through a read error. The rearrangement uses TRBV7-7 and TRBJ2-2; 7 bases are a match to TRBD1. The CDR3 runs 15 residues. Germline V gene sequence: CDR1 SSHAT, CDR2 FNYEAQ (reference sequence). CDR3 sequence: CASSLGQAITGELFF. Written as DNA, the CDR3 is TGTGCTAGCAGCTTAGGACAGGCGATAACCGGGGAGCTGTTTTTT.

This clone was recorded only once. The chain recombines TRBV4-3 with TRBJ2-7; 9 bases match TRBD1. The length of the CDR3 is 15 residues. From germline, CDR1 is LGHNA and CDR2 YSLEER. With V trimmed by 3 bases and J by 5 bases, 8 bases remained unmatched. For the CDR3, the DNA is TGCGCCAGCAGCCACAACCGGGACAGGGTCAACGAGCAGTACTTC. This codes for CASSHNRDRVNEQYF.

This clone was detected only once. The V and J genes are TRBV19 and TRBJ1-1; a possible D gene is TRBD1 (6 bases). CDR1 LNHDA and CDR2 SQIVND come from the germline V gene (reference sequence). This CDR3 region has 15 residues. The ends were cut back, 2 bases at V and 6 bases at J, with 16 bases in the middle. CDR3 amino acids: CASSIWGLHGSEAFF. CDR3 coding DNA: TGTGCCAGTAGTATATGGGGGCTTCACGGGTCTGAAGCTTTCTTT.

This clone showed up just once. This chain uses TRBV27 with TRBJ1-3, with 12 bases matching TRBD1. Germline-derived CDR1 and CDR2 are MNHEY and SMNVEV (reference sequence). J was trimmed by 3 bases and V by 6 bases; bases with no gene match: 9. The CDR3 loop spans 17 amino acids. The chain's CDR3 is CASSAGQGAPGGNTIYF. For the CDR3, the DNA is TGTGCCAGCAGCGCGGGACAGGGGGCCCCGGGTGGAAACACCATATATTTT.

The chain has TRBV7-3 and TRBJ1-6, with D perhaps TRBD1 (5 bases). CDR1 is SGHTA and CDR2 is FQGTGA in the germline V gene. The germline V and J ends were trimmed by 5 bases and 5 bases, with 25 bases remaining between them. The CDR3 runs to 19 residues. The CDR3 protein is CASSRGLLKELAHNSPLHF. The CDR3 DNA reads as TGTGCCAGCAGCCGGGGACTCCTGAAGGAATTGGCCCATAATTCACCCCTCCACTTT.

The chain joins TRBV27 to TRBJ1-4; 8 bases fit TRBD1. This CDR3 region has 15 residues. In germline, CDR1 is MNHEY, CDR2 SMNVEV (reference sequence). The junction had 10 bases not matched to a gene; V was cut back by 5 bases and J by 8 bases. The CDR3 reads CASSGTGGLSEKLFF. CDR3 DNA sequence: TGTGCCAGCAGTGGAACAGGGGGTCTTTCCGAAAAACTGTTTTTT.

The chain uses TRBV7-3 and TRBJ2-1; 7 bases are shared with TRBD1. The CDR3 runs 16 residues. Germline V CDR1 and CDR2: SGHTA, FQGTGA. V was pared by 2 bases and J by 3 bases, with 7 bases of the junction left unmatched. The CDR3 nucleotides read TGTGCCAGCAGCTTACTCTCCGGGACAGACTACAATGAGCAGTTCTTC. Translated, it gives CASSLLSGTDYNEQFF. The whole variable domain, filled in from reference TRBV7-3 and TRBJ2-1, reads GAGVSQTPSNKVTEKGKYVELRCDPISGHTALYWYRQSLGQGPEFLIYFQGTGAADDSGLPNDRFFAVRPEGSVSTLKIQRTERGDSAVYLCASSLLSGTDYNEQFFGPGTRLTVL.

This clone appeared a single time. The chain employs TRBV3-1 (or the pseudogene TRBV3-2) and TRBJ2-1; unclear D gene. Germline V gene sequence: CDR1 LGHDT, CDR2 YNNKEL (reference sequence). V dropped 4 bases and J dropped 3 bases, with 22 bases sitting between them. CDR3 length equals 18 residues. The CDR3 sequence is CASSPLQKLGAGYNEQFF. DNA for the CDR3: TGTGCCAGCAGCCCCTTACAAAAACTCGGAGCTGGCTACAATGAGCAGTTCTTC.

The V call is TRBV7-3, the J call TRBJ2-3, with D possibly TRBD2 on 6 matching bases. The CDR3 consists of 15 residues. Germline V gives CDR1 SGHTA, CDR2 FQGTGA. The germline V and J ends were trimmed by 6 bases and 6 bases, with 19 bases remaining between them. Here the CDR3 reads CASRSHRRDGDTQYF. The CDR3 nucleotides are TGTGCCAGCAGATCGCACCGGAGGGACGGGGATACGCAGTATTTT.

This rearrangement joins TRBV28 to TRBJ1-1; tentative D call: TRBD1 (5 bases). The CDR3 is made up of 16 amino acids. V dropped 6 bases and J dropped 5 bases, with 22 bases sitting between them. Germline V gene data show CDR1 as MDHEN and CDR2 as SYDVKM. The CDR3 nucleotides read TGTGCCAGCAGCAACCAAGTGGGGGGTGGCTTGACTGAAGCTTTCTTT. It specifies CASSNQVGGGLTEAFF.

The chain joins TRBV7-8 to TRBJ1-5; D is unclear. V dropped 1 base and J dropped 3 bases, with 7 bases sitting between them. The CDR3 sequence is 14 residues long. CDR1 is SGHVS, CDR2 FQNEAQ, per germline. Here the CDR3 reads CASSLDGYNQPQHF. The CDR3 DNA reads as TGTGCCAGCAGCTTAGACGGTTACAATCAGCCCCAGCATTTT.